This record covers a single TCR beta chain. Its antigen is currently unknown. The treatment: roughly 10-day PBMC culture with coronavirus spike peptide pools or control peptides (ViraFEST assay). This sample was included in a study of vaccination and CD4 T cells after COVID-19. Whole-study findings and limits: Relatively few convalescent patients were studied; early post-infection timepoints were not included.

The Oncomine TCR Beta short-read assay sequenced DNA from cultured CD4+ T cells. In TCRdb, the PCR reads were re-called with MiXCR into one record per CDR3 protein. The repertoire holds about 15,000 distinct CDR3 sequences, with about 33% as singletons. Per the germline V gene, CDR1 is DFQATT and CDR2 is SNEGSKA (reference sequence). Trimming pared 1 base from V and 7 bases from J, leaving 16 bases between. CDR3 length: 14 amino acids. The receptor's source is a human donor with COVID-19. Material: cultured CD4+ T cells from blood. This chain links TRBV20-1 with TRBJ2-5; D might be TRBD1 or TRBD2, each matching 6 bases. The CDR3 DNA is TGCAGTGCTAGAGTGGGGGGCCGTTCCCCGACCCAGTACTTC. Translating gives CSARVGGRSPTQYF.